These 20 T cell receptor beta chains were sequenced from one sample in a study of shared clonotypes between healthy human individuals. TCRdb's copy holds only in-frame clones and misses some; the assay was immunoSEQ multiplex PCR. The table includes roughly 700,000 clones, less than 85% detected once. Source material: memory CD4+ T cells sorted from blood. Specified subset: CD45RA-negative fraction. The receptors here all came from a woman in her thirties in good health.

The J gene is TRBJ1-2, the V gene TRBV7-8, with 8 bases fitting TRBD1. The CDR3 loop spans 15 amino acids. The V gene end was trimmed by 0 bases and the J gene end by 7 bases; junction bases not matched to a gene: 7. In germline, CDR1 is SGHVS, CDR2 FQNEAQ. CDR3 loop: CASSLAPGGPSGYTF. As DNA, the CDR3 is TGTGCCAGCAGCTTAGCGCCAGGGGGCCCCTCTGGCTACACCTTC.

J is TRBJ2-7 and V is TRBV10-3; 10 nucleotides align to TRBD2. Germline values: CDR1 ENHRY, CDR2 SYGVKD. With V trimmed by 6 bases and J by 5 bases, 4 bases remained unmatched. The CDR3 totals 13 residues. CDR3 sequence reads: CAISRTSGHEQYF. Here the CDR3 DNA reads TGTGCCATCAGCAGGACTAGCGGCCACGAGCAGTACTTC.

This chain links TRBV29-1 with TRBJ2-7; 7 nucleotides align to TRBD1. The CDR3 sequence is 12 residues long. Germline loops: CDR1 SQVTM, CDR2 ANQGSEA. The V gene end was trimmed by 4 bases and the J gene end by 7 bases; junction bases not matched to a gene: 7. The CDR3: CSVGDRLGEQYF. The CDR3 DNA reads TGCAGCGTTGGGGACAGACTCGGGGAGCAGTACTTC.

V and J are TRBV28 and TRBJ2-7; tentative D call: TRBD1 (6 bases). Trimming left V 9 bases short and J 0 bases short, with 12 bases between. CDR3 length: 13 residues. The V gene's germline CDR1 is MDHEN and CDR2 SYDVKM. For the CDR3, the DNA is TGTGCCAGTAGCCGACAGGCCTCCTACGAGCAGTACTTC. Translating it yields CASSRQASYEQYF.

The rearrangement uses TRBV18 and TRBJ2-7, with a weak D call TRBD2 (7 bases). In germline, CDR1 is KGHSH, CDR2 LQKENI. The CDR3 is 13 amino acids. V was cut by 5 bases and J by 3 bases, with 11 bases left in between. The CDR3 is CASSGEGVYEQYF. The CDR3 nucleotides read TGTGCCAGCTCAGGGGAGGGGGTCTACGAGCAGTACTTC.

For the CDR3, the DNA is TGCGCCAGCAGCTTCCAAAAGGGGTTCTCCTACGAGCAGTACTTC. Its translation is CASSFQKGFSYEQYF. V usage is TRBV5-1 and J usage is TRBJ2-7; tentatively, D is TRBD1 (5 bases). In germline, CDR1 is SGHRS, CDR2 YFSETQ. There are 15 residues in the CDR3. V lost 2 bases to trimming and J lost 0 bases, with 12 bases between them. Variable domain in full (rest from reference TRBV5-1 and TRBJ2-7): KAGVTQTPRYLIKTRGQQVTLSCSPISGHRSVSWYQQTPGQGLQFLFEYFSETQRNKGNFPGRFSGRQFSNSRSEMNVSTLELGDSALYLCASSFQKGFSYEQYFGPGTRLTVT.

The V and J genes are TRBV19 and TRBJ1-5; D remains ambiguous. This CDR3 comprises 15 residues. Trimming pared 3 bases from V and 0 bases from J, leaving 9 bases between. The germline CDR1 and CDR2 sequences are LNHDA and SQIVND (reference sequence). CDR3 DNA: TGTGCCAGTAGTATTTGGAGTAATAGCAATCAGCCCCAGCATTTT. It translates to CASSIWSNSNQPQHF.

This chain uses TRBV10-3 with TRBJ2-1; TRBD2 aligns across 11 bases. The CDR3 totals 16 residues. Germline trimming cut 5 bases from V and 9 bases from J; bases unmatched to any gene: 12. Per germline, CDR1 ENHRY and CDR2 SYGVKD. DNA for the CDR3: TGTGCCATCAGTACCCAGACTAGCGGGGAGAGGGGTGAGCAGTTCTTC. Amino acid sequence: CAISTQTSGERGEQFF.

In its sample, this clone was seen a few times. The chain has TRBV28 and TRBJ2-4; 9 bases are shared with TRBD2. This CDR3 comprises 14 residues. The germline gives CDR1 MDHEN, CDR2 SYDVKM. In DNA form, the CDR3 reads TGTGCGTCAGGACTAGCGCAAGGCAAAAACATTCAGTACTTC. Translating gives CASGLAQGKNIQYF.

About this clone: Within the sample, other DNA sequences also encode this same CDR3. This chain uses TRBV9 with TRBJ2-1; TRBD2 might be the D (6 bases). Germline V gives CDR1 SGDLS, CDR2 YYNGEE. V was shortened by 0 bases and J by 3 bases, with 10 bases between the two germline ends. The CDR3 loop spans 15 amino acids. In DNA, the CDR3 is TGTGCCAGCAGCGTAGGGGGTAGCGGCTACAATGAGCAGTTCTTC. Amino acids: CASSVGGSGYNEQFF.

The chain recombines TRBV10-3 with TRBJ2-7; no clear D. CDR3 size: 14 residues. Trimming removed 4 bases from V and 6 bases from J, with 16 bases in between. Germline-derived CDR1 and CDR2 are ENHRY and SYGVKD. The CDR3 here is CAISGAVVPFEQYF. CDR3 DNA: TGTGCCATCAGTGGGGCGGTAGTCCCCTTCGAGCAGTACTTC.

J is TRBJ2-7 and V is TRBV10-3; D is unresolved. V dropped 3 bases and J dropped 5 bases, with 11 bases sitting between them. The CDR3 extends over 13 amino acids. CDR1 is ENHRY, CDR2 SYGVKD, per germline. DNA for the CDR3: TGTGCCATCAGTGATACTAAGACTGACGAGCAGTACTTC. This encodes CAISDTKTDEQYF.

Comment on this clone: This specimen includes other DNA sequences encoding the same CDR3. This rearrangement joins TRBV5-4 to TRBJ2-7; D not certain. This CDR3 is built from 12 residues. Trimming stripped 0 bases from V and 5 bases from J, with 6 bases between. CDR1 is SGHNT and CDR2 is YYREEE in the germline V gene (reference sequence). Written as DNA, the CDR3 is TGTGCCAGCAGCTTGGAAGAGAACGAGCAGTACTTC. Amino acid sequence: CASSLEENEQYF.

This clone came up many times. The rearrangement uses TRBV4-2 and TRBJ1-2; a weak D match, TRBD1 (5 bases). V was shortened by 0 bases and J by 10 bases, with 15 bases between the two germline ends. Germline CDR1 is LGHNA and CDR2 is YNFKEQ. The CDR3 runs to 14 residues. Here the CDR3 DNA reads TGTGCCAGCAGCCAAGAGGCAGGGAGGGATGACTACACCTTC. Translated: CASSQEAGRDDYTF.

This chain connects TRBV7-9 to TRBJ2-1; 7 nucleotides line up with TRBD2. The CDR3 totals 15 residues. Germline CDR1 reads SEHNR; CDR2 reads FQNEAQ (reference sequence). V dropped 1 base and J dropped 8; count of bases not matched to a gene: 8. In DNA form, the CDR3 reads TGTGCCAGCAGCTTAGGTCTAGCGGAGAGGGATGAGCAGTTCTTC. Its protein is CASSLGLAERDEQFF.

The gene calls are TRBV5-1 and TRBJ1-2; TRBD1 matches at 9 bases. Germline CDR1 reads SGHRS; CDR2 reads YFSETQ. This CDR3 spans 17 amino acids. The ends lost 1 base at V and 8 bases at J; junction bases unmatched: 15. In nucleotides, the CDR3 is TGCGCCAGCAGCTTGACGAGATCCGGGACAGGGACCCAAGGCTACACCTTC. This gives the protein CASSLTRSGTGTQGYTF.

V is TRBV6-1 and J is TRBJ2-1; 7 nucleotides agree with TRBD2. The CDR3 runs to 16 residues. V lost 6 bases, J lost 8 bases, and 16 bases stayed unmatched. Per germline, CDR1 MNHNS and CDR2 SASEGT. As DNA, the CDR3 is TGTGCCAGCAGCGAAATCGGGAATCCAAGCGGGGATGAGCAGTTCTTC. This encodes CASSEIGNPSGDEQFF.

With respect to this clone: Other DNA sequences in the sample encode the same CDR3. This chain connects TRBV29-1 to TRBJ2-2, with TRBD2 matching over 9 bases. From germline, CDR1 is SQVTM and CDR2 ANQGSEA. With V trimmed by 5 bases and J by 0 bases, 1 base remained unmatched. This CDR3 region has 14 residues. The DNA of the CDR3 is TGCAGCGTTCAGCGGGAGGCGAACACCGGGGAGCTGTTTTTT. This sequence encodes CSVQREANTGELFF.

Comments on this clone: Different DNA sequences within this sample yield the same CDR3. The rearrangement links TRBV6-5 to TRBJ2-2; D tentatively fits TRBD1 or TRBD2 (5 bases each). The ends were cut back, 3 bases at V and 1 base at J, with 6 bases in the middle. Germline CDR1 reads MNHEY; CDR2 reads SVGAGI. The CDR3 is 14 residues long. The CDR3 coding sequence is TGTGCCAGCAGTTATGGGGGGAACACCGGGGAGCTGTTTTTT. This codes for CASSYGGNTGELFF.

This chain connects TRBV11-2 to TRBJ2-1; TRBD2 agrees at 10 bases. The germline V gene encodes CDR1 SGHAT and CDR2 FQNNGV. The CDR3 length is 17 residues. V lost 1 base, J lost 2 bases, and 5 bases stayed unmatched. Here the CDR3 DNA reads TGTGCCAGCAGCTTAGTTCTAGCGGGAGACCCCTACAATGAGCAGTTCTTC. Translated: CASSLVLAGDPYNEQFF.